Reported below is one T cell receptor (beta chain). Antigen: not known. This record comes from a study of CD8 T cells in Susac syndrome. FACS was used to enrich TEMRA cells, whereas the CD8+ and CD4+ T cells were obtained by negative isolation. RNA totalling roughly 0.5 to 1 ug underwent reverse transcription with random hexamers. TCRdb itself ran the immunoSEQ multiplex PCR reads through MiXCR, one entry per CDR3 protein. The profile shows 100,000 to 150,000 distinct CDR3 sequences, 80% to 95% of them singletons. Study-wide results and limits: The relatively small number of individuals in the TCR sequencing and HLA analysis was acknowledged by the study.

The CDR3 is made up of 14 amino acids. After removal of 3 bases from V and 2 bases from J, the junction contained 7 bases not matched to a gene. Germline CDR1 reads DFQATT; CDR2 reads SNEGSKA (reference sequence). The V and J genes are TRBV20-1 and TRBJ2-7; TRBD1 agrees at 7 bases. The sequenced sample was CD8+ T cells from PBMCs. This sequence originates from a human donor with multiple sclerosis. The CDR3 protein is CSARSNRGTYEQYF. The CDR3 region has the DNA TGCAGTGCTAGGTCTAACAGGGGAACCTACGAGCAGTACTTC.